This T cell receptor beta chain emerged from a study of T cells in Graves' hyperthyroidism and ophthalmopathy. The CDR3 is 16 residues long. Germline V CDR1 and CDR2: LNHDA, SQIVND (reference sequence). Trimming took 6 bases from V and 5 from J, leaving 22 bases between them. Subjects aged 18 to 65 presented with newly diagnosed hyperthyroidism of less than 2 months' duration. Template material for amplifying TCR beta CDR3 regions consisted of RNA transcripts. First-round RT-PCR targeting the TCR CDR3 was performed with the HTBI primer set. TCRdb reanalysed the multiplex PCR reads using MiXCR and keeps one entry per CDR3 protein. Of around 580,000 distinct CDR3 sequences in the sample, 46% are singletons; the top ten hold around 7.7%. This clonotype has at least ten counts. Its antigen remains unknown. The study's findings and limits: Ophthalmopathy, which appeared later, was predicted by the model a median 6.5 months before onset. Using 13 V-J features, a model discriminated ophthalmopathy from stable hyperthyroidism.

The TCR was taken from a woman between 18 and 29 years old with Graves' hyperthyroidism. Sample: peripheral blood or thyroid tissue (not recorded which). The chain employs TRBV19 and TRBJ1-2, with a possible D match to TRBD1 (6 bases). DNA for the CDR3: TGTGCCAGTAGCCCCATTGGTGGGGGGCTGGGATATGGCTACACCTTC. Its protein product is CASSPIGGGLGYGYTF. Supplemented by reference TRBV19 and TRBJ1-2, the full variable domain reads DGGITQSPKYLFRKEGQNVTLSCEQNLNHDAMYWYRQDPGQGLRLIYYSQIVNDFQKGDIAEGYSVSREKKESFPLTVTSAQKNPTAFYLCASSPIGGGLGYGYTFGSGTRLTVV.